A single sample gave rise to the 9 T cell receptor beta chains below, sequenced in a study of blood T cell repertoires in COVID-19 (TCRdb year 2020). Libraries were constructed by the immunoSEQ multiplex PCR assay. Not all clones reach the TCRdb copy of this immuneACCESS table, which keeps in-frame sequences only. Checked studies attribute under half of the gap to unresolved V genes and leave the rest unexplained. The sample table contains some 120,000 clones; only one count was recorded for approximately 78% of them. 7.9% of the sample belongs to the ten largest clones. Material: peripheral blood. The receptors stem from a man in his 70s with acute or convalescent COVID-19.

As to this clone: A junction end diverges from the germline sequence, so it may reflect a read error. J is TRBJ2-1 and V is TRBV12-3 or TRBV12-4, with 9 nucleotides matching TRBD1. CDR3 length: 13 amino acids. For the CDR3, the DNA is TGTGCCAGCAGACGGGACAGGGACAACGAGCAGTTCTTC. This gives the protein CASRRDRDNEQFF.

The chain is built from TRBV6-1 and TRBJ1-1; D gene uncertain. V lost 2 bases and J lost 0, with 4 bases in between. This CDR3 comprises 13 residues. Germline-derived CDR1 and CDR2 are MNHNS and SASEGT. CDR3 nucleotide sequence: TGTGCCAGCAGTGAATCTCTGAACACTGAAGCTTTCTTT. This codes for CASSESLNTEAFF.

This clone was detected only once. The chain carries TRBV9 and TRBJ2-1, with D possibly being TRBD2 (7 bases). CDR3 length: 15 residues. Trimming removed 3 bases from V and 5 bases from J, with 15 bases in between. Germline loops: CDR1 SGDLS, CDR2 YYNGEE. DNA for the CDR3: TGTGCCAGCAGCGCCAGGGGAGGGAAGGACAATGAGCAGTTCTTC. Translating gives CASSARGGKDNEQFF.

This clone was seen a single time. This chain joins TRBV19 and TRBJ2-3, with a possible D match to TRBD1 (6 bases). Trimming removed 6 bases at V and 10 bases at J, with 11 bases between. The CDR3 runs 11 residues. Germline loops: CDR1 LNHDA, CDR2 SQIVND (reference sequence). CDR3 sequence reads: CASSLQGAQYF. The CDR3 DNA reads TGTGCCAGTAGCCTACAGGGCGCGCAGTATTTT.

V gene TRBV30 combines with J gene TRBJ1-2, with D possibly matching TRBD1 (5 bases). The germline V and J ends were trimmed by 2 bases and 8 bases, with 18 bases remaining between them. This CDR3 contains 14 residues. CDR1 GTSNPN and CDR2 SVGIG come from the germline V gene (reference sequence). The CDR3 here is CAWSRGGFNRGYTF. The CDR3 DNA follows: TGTGCCTGGAGTAGGGGAGGGTTCAATCGGGGCTACACCTTC.

The count of this clone is one. J is TRBJ2-5 and V is TRBV7-2; D is possibly TRBD2 (5 bases). There are 15 residues in the CDR3. Germline CDR1 and CDR2: SGHTA and FQGNSA. Between the trimmed V and J ends, which lost 1 base and 3 bases, there was a span of 12 bases. CDR3 protein: CASSLVSSGKETQYF. The CDR3 bases are TGTGCCAGCAGCTTAGTTTCCAGCGGCAAAGAGACCCAGTACTTC.

CDR3 sequence (DNA): TGTGCCAGCAGCCCACAACCCATCAGACAGGGAGGCAACTATGGCTACACCTTC. Protein sequence: CASSPQPIRQGGNYGYTF. The chain carries TRBV7-9 and TRBJ1-2; 7 bases line up with TRBD1. Germline V CDR1 and CDR2: SEHNR, FQNEAQ (reference sequence). The CDR3 has 18 residues. J was trimmed by 2 bases and V by 5 bases; bases with no gene match: 17. The full variable domain, in which reference TRBV7-9 and TRBJ1-2 provide the parts outside the CDR3, is DTGVSQNPRHKITKRGQNVTFRCDPISEHNRLYWYRQTLGQGPEFLTYFQNEAQLEKSRLLSDRFSAERPKGSFSTLEIQRTEQGDSAMYLCASSPQPIRQGGNYGYTFGSGTRLTVV.

The chain links TRBV11-2 to TRBJ1-1; D is unresolved. Germline assignment: CDR1 SGHAT and CDR2 FQNNGV. The germline V and J ends were trimmed by 7 bases and 1 base, with 19 bases remaining between them. The length of the CDR3 is 16 residues. The CDR3 sequence: CASTSHQTAENTEAFF. CDR3 DNA sequence: TGTGCCAGCACCTCCCACCAAACAGCCGAGAACACTGAAGCTTTCTTT.

The rearrangement uses TRBV12-3 or TRBV12-4 and TRBJ2-1, with a possible D match to TRBD2 (6 bases). Trimming removed 3 bases from V and 8 bases from J, with 8 bases in between. The CDR3 contains 12 residues. The CDR3 protein is CASSLGGDEQFF. The DNA for the CDR3 is TGTGCCAGCAGTTTGGGCGGGGATGAGCAGTTCTTC.